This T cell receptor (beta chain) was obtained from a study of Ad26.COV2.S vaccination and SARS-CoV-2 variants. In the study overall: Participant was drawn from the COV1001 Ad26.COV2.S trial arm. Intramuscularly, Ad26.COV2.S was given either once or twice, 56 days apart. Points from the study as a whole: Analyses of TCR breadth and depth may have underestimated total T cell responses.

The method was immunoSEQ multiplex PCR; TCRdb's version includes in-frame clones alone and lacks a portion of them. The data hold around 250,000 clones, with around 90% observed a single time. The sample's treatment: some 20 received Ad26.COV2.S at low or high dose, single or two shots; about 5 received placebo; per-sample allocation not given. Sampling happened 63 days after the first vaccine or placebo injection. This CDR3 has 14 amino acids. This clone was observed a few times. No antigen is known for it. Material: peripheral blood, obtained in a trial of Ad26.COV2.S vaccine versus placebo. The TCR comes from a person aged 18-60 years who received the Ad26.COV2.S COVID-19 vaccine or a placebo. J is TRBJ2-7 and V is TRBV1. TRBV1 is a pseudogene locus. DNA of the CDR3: TGCACCAGCAGCCACCGACCCGATCCGTACGAGCAGTACGTC. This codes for CTSSHRPDPYEQYV.